These 6 T cell receptor beta chains originate from one sample sequenced in a study of a mutant IDH1 vaccine in newly diagnosed glioma (dated by TCRdb to the early 2020s). Library preparation was by the immunoSEQ multiplex PCR assay. What TCRdb holds here is the immuneACCESS table cut down to in-frame rearrangements. Part of the clones is not present; checked against another copy, under half of the missing clones reflect an unresolved V gene, and the others are unexplained. Recorded for this sample are under 25,000 clones; 85% to 95% of them occurred a single time. About 1.2% of the sample comes from the top ten. The time point tag for this specimen amounts to: baseline, week 1 (first vaccination visit). The treatment or condition label, as the study defines it: pre-vaccination baseline after standard-of-care therapy. This specimen was PBMCs, taken from a glioma patient treated with radiotherapy, temozolomide or both. These receptors all stem from a man in his forties with glioma.

This clone qualifies as medium-sized. The V and J genes are TRBV4-1 and TRBJ1-5; D gene uncertain. Trimming took 1 base from V and 2 from J, leaving 12 bases between them. CDR1 is MGHRA, CDR2 YSYEKL, per germline. The CDR3 spans 16 residues. CDR3 amino acids: CASSQGWTAGNQPQHF. For the CDR3, the DNA is TGCGCCAGCAGCCAAGGATGGACGGCCGGCAATCAGCCCCAGCATTTT.

The chain couples TRBV28 to TRBJ2-5, with TRBD2 matching 8 bases. The junction had 1 base not matched to a gene; V was cut back by 3 bases and J by 1 base. Germline V gene lookup returns CDR1 MDHEN and CDR2 SYDVKM. CDR3 length: 14 residues. In nucleotides, the CDR3 is TGTGCCAGCAGTTTGAGCGGGGGCCAAGAGACCCAGTACTTC. It yields the protein CASSLSGGQETQYF.

The V and J genes are TRBV5-1 and TRBJ2-3, with 10 bases fitting TRBD2. Per the germline V gene, CDR1 is SGHRS and CDR2 is YFSETQ. Trimming cost V 1 base and J 3 bases; bases outside gene matches: 5. This CDR3 comprises 16 residues. CDR3 coding DNA: TGCGCCAGCAGCTTGAGAGCGGGGGGGCAGACAGATACGCAGTATTTT. It yields the protein CASSLRAGGQTDTQYF.

The chain recombines TRBV6-5 with TRBJ2-7, with D perhaps given as TRBD1 or TRBD2 (5 bases each). CDR1 is MNHEY and CDR2 is SVGAGI in the germline V gene. Trimming pared 2 bases from V and 4 bases from J, leaving 12 bases between. The CDR3 is made up of 14 amino acids. The DNA for the CDR3 is TGTGCCAGCAGTTACACGGGCGAGGGGTACGAGCAGTACTTC. Its translation: CASSYTGEGYEQYF.

The rearrangement uses TRBV19 and TRBJ1-2; TRBD1 might be the D (5 bases). The germline V gene encodes CDR1 LNHDA and CDR2 SQIVND (reference sequence). This CDR3 comprises 14 residues. V was pared by 7 bases and J by 8 bases, with 20 bases between. CDR3 region: CASTSWRQGDGYTF. The CDR3, as DNA: TGTGCCAGTACCAGTTGGCGGCAGGGTGACGGCTACACCTTC.

The J gene is TRBJ2-7, the V gene TRBV2; D not certain. V lost 6 bases to trimming and J lost 3 bases, with 6 bases between them. Looked up from germline, CDR1 is SNHLY and CDR2 is FYNNEI. The CDR3 extends over 11 amino acids. The CDR3 DNA follows: TGTGCCAGCAGGGAATTCTACGAGCAGTACTTC. It yields the protein CASREFYEQYF.